The clone carrying this T cell receptor (beta chain) has just a few counts. Its specificity is unknown. The CDR3 is 14 residues long. The germline V gene has CDR1 MNHEY and CDR2 SVGAGI. Trimming pared 2 bases from V and 4 bases from J, leaving 11 bases between. This sample is drawn from a study of beta chain features in type 1 diabetes. Study observations and caveats: The similarity of naive, central memory and Treg TCRB repertoires appeared greater among patients than among healthy donors. The study found moderately but significantly shorter TCRB CDR3s in all four CD4+ subsets of Type 1 diabetes patients.

Reverse transcribing all isolated RNA meant expressed TCRB transcripts were sequenced. The method was immunoSEQ multiplex PCR; TCRdb's version includes in-frame clones alone and lacks a portion of them. The repertoire consists of fewer than 200,000 clones, with around 8.5% occurring once and the leading ten covering less than 0.85%. The sequencing sample was made of central memory CD4+ T cells from blood. This sequence joins TRBV6-5 and TRBJ1-1; maybe TRBD1 (5 bases). The clonotype was recovered from a man between 18 and 35 years old in good health. The CDR3 here is CASSYLGGGTEAFF. The CDR3 DNA reads TGTGCCAGCAGTTACCTTGGGGGAGGCACTGAAGCTTTCTTT.